Shown below are 2 T cell receptor beta chains from a single sample sequenced in a study of T cells after yellow fever vaccination. In TCRdb, the 5' RACE reads were re-called with MiXCR into one record per CDR3 protein. The table records 250,000 or so distinct CDR3 sequences, roughly 3.7% of them present only once. The specimen comprised PBMCs, sampled 15 days after the yellow fever booster vaccination. These TCRs come from a man aged 18 to 35 who received the YFV17D yellow fever vaccine.

This clonotype appeared many times. CDR3: CASSQDRGNTIYF. DNA for the CDR3: TGCGCCAGCAGCCAAGATCGGGGAAACACCATATATTTT. The chain joins TRBV4-3 to TRBJ1-3, with no clear D. The CDR3 consists of 13 residues. Germline loops: CDR1 LGHNA, CDR2 YSLEER. Trimming removed 0 bases at V and 4 bases at J, with 4 bases between.

This clonotype was recorded many times. The chain employs TRBV7-9 and TRBJ2-3; D may match TRBD1 or TRBD2 (5 bases each). Between the trimmed V and J ends, which lost 0 bases and 5 bases, there was a span of 6 bases. From germline, CDR1 is SEHNR and CDR2 FQNEAQ (reference sequence). The CDR3 length is 13 residues. The CDR3 DNA reads TGTGCCAGCAGCTTAGCGGGGGAAGATACGCAGTATTTT. Amino acids: CASSLAGEDTQYF. Based on the CDR3 plus reference TRBV7-9 and TRBJ2-3, the full variable domain is DTGVSQNPRHKITKRGQNVTFRCDPISEHNRLYWYRQTLGQGPEFLTYFQNEAQLEKSRLLSDRFSAERPKGSFSTLEIQRTEQGDSAMYLCASSLAGEDTQYFGPGTRLTVL.